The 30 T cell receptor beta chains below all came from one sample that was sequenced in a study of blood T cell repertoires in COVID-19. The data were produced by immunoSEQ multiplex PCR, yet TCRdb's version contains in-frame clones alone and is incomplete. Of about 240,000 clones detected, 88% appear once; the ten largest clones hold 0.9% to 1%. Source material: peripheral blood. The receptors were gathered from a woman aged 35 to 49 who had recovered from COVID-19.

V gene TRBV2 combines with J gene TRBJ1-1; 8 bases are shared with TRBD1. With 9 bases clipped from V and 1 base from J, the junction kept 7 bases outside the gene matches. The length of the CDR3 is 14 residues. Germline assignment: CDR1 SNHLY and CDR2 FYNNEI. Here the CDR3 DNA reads TGTGCCAGTCAGGGGGCACCCGGGAACACTGAAGCTTTCTTT. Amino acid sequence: CASQGAPGNTEAFF.

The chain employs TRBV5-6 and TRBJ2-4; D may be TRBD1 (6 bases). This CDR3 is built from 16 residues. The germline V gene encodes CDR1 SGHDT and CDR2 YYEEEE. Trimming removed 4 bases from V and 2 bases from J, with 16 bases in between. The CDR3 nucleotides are TGTGCCAGCAGCCCCGTGGGGGCGCCCACCAAAAACATTCAGTACTTC. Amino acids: CASSPVGAPTKNIQYF.

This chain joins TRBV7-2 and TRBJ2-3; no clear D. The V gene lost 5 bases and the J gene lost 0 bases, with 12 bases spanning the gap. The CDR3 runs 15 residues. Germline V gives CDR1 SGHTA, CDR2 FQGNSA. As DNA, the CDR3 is TGTGCCAGCAGCCCAGGATGGCAGAGCACAGATACGCAGTATTTT. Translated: CASSPGWQSTDTQYF.

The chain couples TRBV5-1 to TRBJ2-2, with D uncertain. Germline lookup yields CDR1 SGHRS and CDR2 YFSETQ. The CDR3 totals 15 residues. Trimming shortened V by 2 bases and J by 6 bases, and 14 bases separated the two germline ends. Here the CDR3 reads CASSFDGLQAGELFF. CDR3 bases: TGCGCCAGCAGCTTTGACGGCCTTCAGGCCGGGGAGCTGTTTTTT.

The CDR3 nucleotides read TGTGCCAGCAGTCCTCCCCGGGACAGGTGGTCCGGGGAGCTGTTTTTT. As protein: CASSPPRDRWSGELFF. V usage is TRBV27 and J usage is TRBJ2-2, with 8 bases aligning to TRBD1. Germline values: CDR1 MNHEY, CDR2 SMNVEV (reference sequence). The CDR3 extends over 16 amino acids. With 5 bases clipped from V and 6 bases from J, the junction kept 11 bases outside the gene matches.

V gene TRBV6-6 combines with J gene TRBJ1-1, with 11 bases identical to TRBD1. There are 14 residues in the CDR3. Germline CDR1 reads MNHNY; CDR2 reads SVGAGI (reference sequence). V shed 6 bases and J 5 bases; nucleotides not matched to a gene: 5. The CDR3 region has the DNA TGTGCCAGCAGCCGGGGACAGGGGGGAACTGAAGCTTTCTTT. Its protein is CASSRGQGGTEAFF.

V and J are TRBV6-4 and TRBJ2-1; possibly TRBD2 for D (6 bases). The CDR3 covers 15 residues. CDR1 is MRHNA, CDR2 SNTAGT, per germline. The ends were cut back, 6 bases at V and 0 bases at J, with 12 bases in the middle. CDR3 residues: CASSPTSLSYNEQFF. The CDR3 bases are TGTGCCAGCAGCCCAACTAGCCTCTCCTACAATGAGCAGTTCTTC.

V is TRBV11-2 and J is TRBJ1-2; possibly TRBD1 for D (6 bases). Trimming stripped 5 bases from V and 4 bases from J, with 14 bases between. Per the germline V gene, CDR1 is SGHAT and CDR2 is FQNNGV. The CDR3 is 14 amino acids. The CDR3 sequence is CASSHGGPGYGYTF. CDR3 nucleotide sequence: TGTGCCAGCAGCCACGGGGGGCCTGGCTATGGCTACACCTTC.

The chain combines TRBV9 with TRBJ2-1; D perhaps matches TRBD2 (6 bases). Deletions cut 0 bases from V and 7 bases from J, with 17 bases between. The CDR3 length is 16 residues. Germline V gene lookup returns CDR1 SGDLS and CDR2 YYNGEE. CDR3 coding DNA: TGTGCCAGCAGCGTAGCAGGAGGGGCTCCTGGAAATGAGCAGTTCTTC. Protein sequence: CASSVAGGAPGNEQFF.

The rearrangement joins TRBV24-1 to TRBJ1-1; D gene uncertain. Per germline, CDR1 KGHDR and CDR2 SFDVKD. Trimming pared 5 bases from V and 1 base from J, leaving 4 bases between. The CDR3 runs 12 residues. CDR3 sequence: CATSARNTEAFF. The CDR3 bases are TGTGCCACCAGTGCTCGGAACACTGAAGCTTTCTTT.

CDR3 amino acids: CASSLGPGYNEQFF. The CDR3 DNA follows: TGTGCCAGCAGCTTAGGGCCCGGCTACAATGAGCAGTTCTTC. V and J are TRBV7-3 and TRBJ2-1; D is unclear. The CDR3 is 14 residues long. The germline V and J ends were trimmed by 2 bases and 3 bases, with 8 bases remaining between them. Germline V gene lookup returns CDR1 SGHTA and CDR2 FQGTGA.

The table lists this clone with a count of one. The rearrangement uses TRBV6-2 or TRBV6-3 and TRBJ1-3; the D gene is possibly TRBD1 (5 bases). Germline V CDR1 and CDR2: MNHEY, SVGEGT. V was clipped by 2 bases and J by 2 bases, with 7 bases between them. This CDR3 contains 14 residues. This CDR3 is CASSYGATGNTIYF. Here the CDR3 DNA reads TGTGCCAGCAGTTACGGGGCTACTGGAAACACCATATATTTT.

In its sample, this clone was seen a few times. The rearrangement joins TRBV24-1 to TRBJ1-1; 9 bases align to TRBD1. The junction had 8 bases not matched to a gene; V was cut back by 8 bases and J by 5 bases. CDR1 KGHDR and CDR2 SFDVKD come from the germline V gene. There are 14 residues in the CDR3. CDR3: CATNSRQGGTEAFF. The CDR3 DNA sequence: TGTGCCACCAACTCCAGACAGGGGGGGACTGAAGCTTTCTTT.

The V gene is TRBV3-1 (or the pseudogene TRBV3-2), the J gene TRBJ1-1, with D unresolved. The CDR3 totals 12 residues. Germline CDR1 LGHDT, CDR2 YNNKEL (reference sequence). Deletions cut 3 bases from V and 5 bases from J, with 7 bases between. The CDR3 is CASSQGPTEAFF. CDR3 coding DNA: TGTGCCAGCAGCCAGGGCCCAACTGAAGCTTTCTTT.

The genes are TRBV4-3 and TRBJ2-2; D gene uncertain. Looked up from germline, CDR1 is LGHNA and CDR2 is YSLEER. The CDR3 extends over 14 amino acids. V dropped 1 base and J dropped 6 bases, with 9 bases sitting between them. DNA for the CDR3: TGCGCCAGCAGCCAAGGGAGTATTTCCGGGGAGCTGTTTTTT. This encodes CASSQGSISGELFF.

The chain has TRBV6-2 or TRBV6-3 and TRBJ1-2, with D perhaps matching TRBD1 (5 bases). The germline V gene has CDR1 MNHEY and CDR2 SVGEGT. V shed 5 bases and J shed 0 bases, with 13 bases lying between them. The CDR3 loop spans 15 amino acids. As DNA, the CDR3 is TGTGCCAGCAGTCCCGCCGGGGGGGCTAACTATGGCTACACCTTC. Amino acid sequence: CASSPAGGANYGYTF.

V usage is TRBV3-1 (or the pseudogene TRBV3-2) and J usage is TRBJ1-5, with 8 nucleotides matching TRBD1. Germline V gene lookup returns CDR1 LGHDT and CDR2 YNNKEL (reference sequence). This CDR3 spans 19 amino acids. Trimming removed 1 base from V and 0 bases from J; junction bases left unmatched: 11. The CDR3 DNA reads TGTGCCAGCAGCCAAGTGACAGGGGCCCCAGTTTATAGCAATCAGCCCCAGCATTTT. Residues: CASSQVTGAPVYSNQPQHF.

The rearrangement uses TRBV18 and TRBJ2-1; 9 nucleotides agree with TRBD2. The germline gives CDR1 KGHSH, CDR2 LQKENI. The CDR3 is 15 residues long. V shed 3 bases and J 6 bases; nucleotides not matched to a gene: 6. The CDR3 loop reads CASSPLAGSVNEQFF. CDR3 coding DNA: TGTGCCAGCTCACCCCTAGCGGGGTCCGTCAATGAGCAGTTCTTC.

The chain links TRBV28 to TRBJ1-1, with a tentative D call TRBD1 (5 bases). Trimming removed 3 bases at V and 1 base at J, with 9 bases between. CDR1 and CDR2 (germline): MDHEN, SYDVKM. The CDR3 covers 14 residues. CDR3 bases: TGTGCCAGCAGTTTTCCGGGGGGGAACACTGAAGCTTTCTTT. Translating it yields CASSFPGGNTEAFF.

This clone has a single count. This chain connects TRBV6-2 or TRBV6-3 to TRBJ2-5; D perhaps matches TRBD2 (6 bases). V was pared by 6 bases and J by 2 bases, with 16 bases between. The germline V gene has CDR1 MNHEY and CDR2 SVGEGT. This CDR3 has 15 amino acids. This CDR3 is CASSRGRDVQETQYF. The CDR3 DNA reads TGTGCCAGCAGCCGAGGGCGGGATGTACAAGAGACCCAGTACTTC.

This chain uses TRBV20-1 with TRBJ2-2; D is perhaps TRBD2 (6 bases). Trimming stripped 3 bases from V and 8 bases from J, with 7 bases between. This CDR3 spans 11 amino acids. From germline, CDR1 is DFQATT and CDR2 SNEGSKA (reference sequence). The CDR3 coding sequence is TGCAGTGCTAGTCGGGGGGGGGAGCTGTTTTTT. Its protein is CSASRGGELFF.

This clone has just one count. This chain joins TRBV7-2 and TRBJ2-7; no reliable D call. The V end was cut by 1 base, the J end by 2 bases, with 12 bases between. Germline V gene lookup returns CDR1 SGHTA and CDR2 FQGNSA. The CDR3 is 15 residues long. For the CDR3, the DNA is TGTGCCAGCAGCTTAGTGGGCACCACAACCTACGAGCAGTACGTC. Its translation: CASSLVGTTTYEQYV.

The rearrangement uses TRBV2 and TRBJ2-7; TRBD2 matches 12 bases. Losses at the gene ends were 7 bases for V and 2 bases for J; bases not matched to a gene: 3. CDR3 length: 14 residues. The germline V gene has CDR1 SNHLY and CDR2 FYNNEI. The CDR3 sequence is CASKLAGGAYEQYV. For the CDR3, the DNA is TGTGCCAGCAAACTAGCGGGAGGCGCCTACGAGCAGTACGTC.

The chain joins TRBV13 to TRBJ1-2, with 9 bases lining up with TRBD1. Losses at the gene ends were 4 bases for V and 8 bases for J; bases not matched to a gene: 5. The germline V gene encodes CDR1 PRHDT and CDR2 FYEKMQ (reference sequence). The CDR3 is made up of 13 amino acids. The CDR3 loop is CASSSRTGAGYTF. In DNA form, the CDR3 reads TGTGCCAGCAGCTCCCGGACAGGGGCGGGCTACACCTTC.

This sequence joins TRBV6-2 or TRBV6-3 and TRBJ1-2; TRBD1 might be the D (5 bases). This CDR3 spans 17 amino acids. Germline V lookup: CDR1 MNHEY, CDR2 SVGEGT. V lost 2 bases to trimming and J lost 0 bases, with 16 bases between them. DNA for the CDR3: TGTGCCAGCAGTTACGATACTCAGGGCAGCACTAACTATGGCTACACCTTC. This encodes CASSYDTQGSTNYGYTF.

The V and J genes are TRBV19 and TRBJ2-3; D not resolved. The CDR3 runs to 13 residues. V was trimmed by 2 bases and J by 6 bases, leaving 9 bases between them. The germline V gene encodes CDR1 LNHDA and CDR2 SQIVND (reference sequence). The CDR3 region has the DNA TGTGCCAGTAGTATACGGGTCGGGGATACGCAGTATTTT. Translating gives CASSIRVGDTQYF.

The DNA of the CDR3 is TGTGCCAGCAGTTCCCGACAGCCCGTGGGCACCGGGGAGCTGTTTTTT. Its protein is CASSSRQPVGTGELFF. The J gene is TRBJ2-2, the V gene TRBV27, with D possibly TRBD1 on 5 matching bases. From germline, CDR1 is MNHEY and CDR2 SMNVEV (reference sequence). V was pared by 4 bases and J by 4 bases, with 16 bases between. The CDR3 totals 16 residues.

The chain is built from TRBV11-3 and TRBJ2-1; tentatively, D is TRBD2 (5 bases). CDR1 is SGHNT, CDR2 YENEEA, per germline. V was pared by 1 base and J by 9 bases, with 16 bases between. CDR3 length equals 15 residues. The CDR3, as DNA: TGTGCCAGCAGCTTAGGTATCCAGCGGCCCGGTGAGCAGTTCTTC. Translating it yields CASSLGIQRPGEQFF. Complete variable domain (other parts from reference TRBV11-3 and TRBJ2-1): EAGVVQSPRYKIIEKKQPVAFWCNPISGHNTLYWYLQNLGQGPELLIRYENEEAVDDSQLPKDRFSAERLKGVDSTLKIQPAELGDSAVYLCASSLGIQRPGEQFFGPGTRLTVL.

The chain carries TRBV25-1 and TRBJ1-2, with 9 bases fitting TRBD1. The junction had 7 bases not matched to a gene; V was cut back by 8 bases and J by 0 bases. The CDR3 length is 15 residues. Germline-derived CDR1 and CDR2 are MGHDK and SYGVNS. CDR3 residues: CASHGQGLANYGYTF. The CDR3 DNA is TGTGCCAGCCACGGACAGGGGCTAGCTAACTATGGCTACACCTTC.

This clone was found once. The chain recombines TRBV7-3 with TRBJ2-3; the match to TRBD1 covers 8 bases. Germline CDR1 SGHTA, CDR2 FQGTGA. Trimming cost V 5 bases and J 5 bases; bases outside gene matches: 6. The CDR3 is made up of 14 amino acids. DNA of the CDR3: TGTGCCAGCAGCCTGCCAGGGGGCGTAGATACGCAGTATTTT. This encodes CASSLPGGVDTQYF.